This T cell receptor (beta chain) is drawn from a study of blood T cells in healthy people across ages. Study as a whole: Template switching retrieved approximately one barcoded beta molecule for each two T cells.

This clonotype was recorded a few times. Antigen: not known. Study results and limitations: Significant beta diversity loss was already apparent by age approximately 37, declining roughly linearly.

V was clipped by 4 bases and J by 7 bases, with 16 bases between them. CDR3 length: 14 residues. Germline V lookup: CDR1 LNHDA, CDR2 SQIVND (reference sequence). It was with a sample-barcoded 5' primer and a J-beta primer mix that a second PCR of about 6 to 12 cycles was run. TCRdb recomputed calls from the 5' RACE reads with MiXCR, one row per CDR3 protein. The sample records 1.5 million to 2 million distinct CDR3 sequences, roughly 43% being singletons. Material: blood. This TCR was sampled from a human donor in good health. This chain uses TRBV19 with TRBJ1-2; D is ambiguous. The CDR3 nucleotides are TGTGCCAGTAGTAAGCCTAGACCCCAATCTGGCTACACCTTC. This codes for CASSKPRPQSGYTF.